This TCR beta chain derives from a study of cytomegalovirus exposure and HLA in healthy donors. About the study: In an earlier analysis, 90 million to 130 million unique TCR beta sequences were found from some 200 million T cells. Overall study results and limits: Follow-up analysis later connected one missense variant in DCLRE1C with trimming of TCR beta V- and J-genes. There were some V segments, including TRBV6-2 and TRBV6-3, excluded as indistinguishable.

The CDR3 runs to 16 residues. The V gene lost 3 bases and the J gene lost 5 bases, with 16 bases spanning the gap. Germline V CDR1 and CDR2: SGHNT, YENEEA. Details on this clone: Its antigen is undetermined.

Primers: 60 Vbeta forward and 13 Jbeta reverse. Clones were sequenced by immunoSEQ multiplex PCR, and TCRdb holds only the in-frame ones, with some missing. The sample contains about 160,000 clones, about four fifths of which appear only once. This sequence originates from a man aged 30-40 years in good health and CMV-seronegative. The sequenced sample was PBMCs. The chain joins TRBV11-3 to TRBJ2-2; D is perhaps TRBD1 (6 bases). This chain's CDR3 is CASSFTSGATTGELFF. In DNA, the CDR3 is TGTGCCAGCAGCTTCACATCAGGGGCTACGACCGGGGAGCTGTTTTTT.